The entry below gives a single T cell receptor (beta chain) sequence along with its context. These data belong to a study of shared clonotypes between healthy human individuals. Profiling relied on immunoSEQ multiplex PCR, and the TCRdb table lists in-frame clones only, not all of them. The table includes approximately 1,000,000 clones, 60% to 85% detected once. Per the germline V gene, CDR1 is SGHKS and CDR2 is YYEKEE (reference sequence). The junction had 6 bases not matched to a gene; V was cut back by 4 bases and J by 9 bases. The CDR3 runs 15 residues. This rearrangement joins TRBV5-5 to TRBJ2-1, with TRBD2 identical over 14 bases. The receptor's source is a man aged 18 to 35 in good health. Some clones in this sample may be carry-over from other donors' samples. Sequenced input: memory CD4+ T cells from PBMCs. The subset was: CD45RA-negative fraction. The CDR3, as DNA: TGTGCCAGCAGCCAGAGACTAGCGGGAGGGGGTGAGCAGTTCTTC. Encoded protein: CASSQRLAGGGEQFF. The full variable domain, with the rest looked up from reference TRBV5-5 and TRBJ2-1, is DAGVTQSPTHLIKTRGQQVTLRCSPISGHKSVSWYQQVLGQGPQFIFQYYEKEERGRGNFPDRFSARQFPNYSSELNVNALLLGDSALYLCASSQRLAGGGEQFFGPGTRLTVL.